Presented here are 21 T cell receptor beta chains from one specimen sequenced in a study of cytomegalovirus exposure and HLA in healthy donors. The primer mix had 60 Vbeta and 13 Jbeta primers. The data were produced by immunoSEQ multiplex PCR, yet TCRdb's version contains in-frame clones alone and is incomplete. This table holds around 140,000 clones, 70% to 85% found once. Input material: PBMCs. The receptors here all came from a man aged 30-40 years in good health and CMV-seropositive.

The chain employs TRBV7-2 and TRBJ2-1; 7 bases are shared with TRBD2. Germline CDR1 SGHTA, CDR2 FQGNSA. The CDR3 sequence is 17 residues long. Unmatched junction bases numbered 13, after V lost 1 base and J lost 7 bases. The CDR3: CASSLVMLAVNRNEQFF. The CDR3 coding sequence is TGTGCCAGCAGCTTAGTTATGCTAGCGGTCAACAGGAATGAGCAGTTCTTC.

The table lists this clone with a count of one. CDR3 loop: CASTWGGNSPLHF. The CDR3 DNA follows: TGTGCCAGCACTTGGGGGGGTAATTCACCCCTCCACTTT. The chain recombines TRBV27 with TRBJ1-6, with a tentative D call TRBD1 (5 bases). The CDR3 consists of 13 residues. The germline gives CDR1 MNHEY, CDR2 SMNVEV (reference sequence). Trimming took off 7 bases at V and 6 bases at J, with 10 bases between the two ends.

This clone appeared once. The chain links TRBV5-6 to TRBJ1-2; D not certain. V shed 0 bases and J shed 3 bases, with 12 bases lying between them. The CDR3 contains 15 residues. CDR1 SGHDT and CDR2 YYEEEE come from the germline V gene. This chain's CDR3 is CASSLGEPRDYGYTF. DNA for the CDR3: TGTGCCAGCAGCTTGGGGGAGCCCCGCGACTATGGCTACACCTTC.

J is TRBJ1-2 and V is TRBV7-2; the D gene is possibly TRBD1 (6 bases). This CDR3 contains 14 residues. Germline loops: CDR1 SGHTA, CDR2 FQGNSA. V lost 2 bases and J lost 8, with 15 bases in between. The CDR3 region is CASSLSGLRGGYTF. The DNA of the CDR3 is TGTGCCAGCAGCTTATCCGGACTCAGGGGCGGCTACACCTTC.

This clone was seen more than once but under ten times. This chain connects TRBV7-3 to TRBJ2-1; 12 nucleotides agree with TRBD2. The CDR3 is 15 residues long. Losses at the gene ends were 5 bases for V and 7 bases for J; bases not matched to a gene: 6. Germline V lookup: CDR1 SGHTA, CDR2 FQGTGA. This CDR3 is CASSLTSGSWNEQFF. Written as DNA, the CDR3 is TGTGCCAGCAGCCTGACTAGCGGGAGCTGGAATGAGCAGTTCTTC.

The rearrangement joins TRBV4-1 to TRBJ2-2, with a tentative D call TRBD2 (6 bases). In germline, CDR1 is MGHRA, CDR2 YSYEKL. Trimming pared 3 bases from V and 7 bases from J, leaving 12 bases between. The CDR3 sequence is 14 residues long. This chain's CDR3 is CASSQAGRGGELFF. CDR3 sequence (DNA): TGCGCCAGCAGCCAGGCGGGAAGGGGCGGGGAGCTGTTTTTT.

The genes are TRBV7-9 and TRBJ2-1; D perhaps matches TRBD2 (5 bases). Germline CDR1 is SEHNR and CDR2 is FQNEAQ (reference sequence). Trimming took 4 bases from V and 2 from J, leaving 21 bases between them. The length of the CDR3 is 18 residues. CDR3 in DNA: TGTGCCAGCAGCTCAGAGAGAACCAGGACTGTCCCCTACAATGAGCAGTTCTTC. Amino acid sequence: CASSSERTRTVPYNEQFF.

J is TRBJ2-7 and V is TRBV6-5; a weak D match, TRBD1 (5 bases). The germline gives CDR1 MNHEY, CDR2 SVGAGI. The CDR3 sequence is 15 residues long. V was pared by 6 bases and J by 2 bases, with 17 bases between. The CDR3 loop is CASSQTSTVTYEQYF. CDR3 sequence (DNA): TGTGCCAGCAGCCAGACATCGACAGTCACCTACGAGCAGTACTTC.

The chain links TRBV5-6 to TRBJ2-2; 8 positions agree with TRBD1. In germline, CDR1 is SGHDT, CDR2 YYEEEE. The length of the CDR3 is 16 residues. V shed 0 bases and J 5 bases; nucleotides not matched to a gene: 6. CDR3 sequence (DNA): TGTGCCAGCAGCTTGGGGTCAGGGGGCTCGACCGGGGAGCTGTTTTTT. Protein: CASSLGSGGSTGELFF.

The V and J genes are TRBV18 and TRBJ1-5; TRBD1 aligns across 8 bases. V lost 2 bases and J lost 1; bases outside the gene matches: 1. This CDR3 region has 15 residues. Germline V gene sequence: CDR1 KGHSH, CDR2 LQKENI. The CDR3 region is CASSPTGGSNQPQHF. For the CDR3, the DNA is TGTGCCAGCTCACCAACAGGGGGGAGCAATCAGCCCCAGCATTTT.

The chain employs TRBV18 and TRBJ2-1; the D gene is possibly TRBD1 (6 bases). This CDR3 spans 15 amino acids. In germline, CDR1 is KGHSH, CDR2 LQKENI. Trimming took off 2 bases at V and 4 bases at J, with 12 bases between the two ends. The CDR3 here is CASSPLGASYNEQFF. The CDR3 region has the DNA TGTGCCAGCTCACCATTGGGGGCTTCTTACAATGAGCAGTTCTTC.

The chain recombines TRBV2 with TRBJ1-2; 7 nucleotides agree with TRBD1. CDR1 is SNHLY and CDR2 is FYNNEI in the germline V gene. Losses at the gene ends were 4 bases for V and 8 bases for J; bases not matched to a gene: 13. The CDR3 runs to 15 residues. DNA for the CDR3: TGTGCCAGCAGTGCAGGGGGAAAGACCCTATGGGGCTACACCTTC. Its protein is CASSAGGKTLWGYTF.

The rearrangement joins TRBV7-3 to TRBJ2-2; 8 nucleotides match TRBD2. V was clipped by 5 bases and J by 5 bases; unmatched bases: 10. The germline CDR1 and CDR2 sequences are SGHTA and FQGTGA. The CDR3 sequence is 16 residues long. The CDR3 nucleotides are TGTGCCAGCAGCCCCACTAGCGGAGGGGGGACCGGGGAGCTGTTTTTT. Translation: CASSPTSGGGTGELFF.

CDR3 region: CASSGAPRFGNTIYF. CDR3 coding DNA: TGTGCCAGCAGTGGAGCCCCTCGCTTCGGAAACACCATATATTTT. The chain couples TRBV25-1 to TRBJ1-3; no clear D gene. Germline-derived CDR1 and CDR2 are MGHDK and SYGVNS. The V end was cut by 4 bases, the J end by 4 bases, with 14 bases between. The CDR3 is 15 amino acids. Full variable domain (rest looked up from reference TRBV25-1 and TRBJ1-3): EADIYQTPRYLVIGTGKKITLECSQTMGHDKMYWYQQDPGMELHLIHYSYGVNSTEKGDLSSESTVSRIRTEHFPLTLESARPSHTSQYLCASSGAPRFGNTIYFGEGSWLTVV.

This clone was recorded only once. The V and J genes are TRBV19 and TRBJ1-5; 7 bases map to TRBD1. CDR3 length: 13 residues. From germline, CDR1 is LNHDA and CDR2 SQIVND (reference sequence). V shed 10 bases and J 6 bases; nucleotides not matched to a gene: 9. For the CDR3, the DNA is TGTGCCACTTCAGACAGGGCCGGTCAGCCCCAGCATTTT. Translating it yields CATSDRAGQPQHF.

The rearrangement uses TRBV11-3 and TRBJ2-3, with 8 nucleotides matching TRBD1. The CDR3 is made up of 15 amino acids. V dropped 5 bases and J dropped 2; count of bases not matched to a gene: 6. CDR1 is SGHNT and CDR2 is YENEEA in the germline V gene. As DNA, the CDR3 is TGTGCCAGCAGCCCACAGGGGGTTGCCACAGATACGCAGTATTTT. This gives the protein CASSPQGVATDTQYF.

The chain uses TRBV9 and TRBJ2-3; D is possibly TRBD2 (6 bases). The CDR3 contains 15 residues. Per the germline V gene, CDR1 is SGDLS and CDR2 is YYNGEE. The V end was cut by 0 bases, the J end by 4 bases, with 12 bases between. The CDR3, as DNA: TGTGCCAGCAGCGTAGTCGGGAGTCGGGCAGATACGCAGTATTTT. Amino acids: CASSVVGSRADTQYF.

The chain couples TRBV7-8 to TRBJ2-7; 10 positions match TRBD2. CDR1 is SGHVS and CDR2 is FQNEAQ in the germline V gene. This CDR3 is 16 amino acids long. Trimming removed 3 bases from V and 3 bases from J; junction bases left unmatched: 8. CDR3 nucleotides: TGTGCCAGCAGCTTGGCCAGCGGGGGGGCCTACTACGAGCAGTACTTC. Translating gives CASSLASGGAYYEQYF.

This clone showed up just a few times. The genes are TRBV5-1 and TRBJ1-5; D gene ambiguous. V dropped 2 bases and J dropped 5 bases, with 8 bases sitting between them. Germline V gene lookup returns CDR1 SGHRS and CDR2 YFSETQ. The CDR3 is 13 amino acids. CDR3 in amino acids: CASSLDPDQPQHF. The CDR3 DNA reads TGCGCCAGCAGCTTAGATCCGGATCAGCCCCAGCATTTT.

The chain recombines TRBV28 with TRBJ1-2; 9 bases map to TRBD1. Trimming removed 3 bases from V and 7 bases from J; junction bases left unmatched: 6. Germline V gives CDR1 MDHEN, CDR2 SYDVKM. CDR3 length: 14 amino acids. CDR3 in amino acids: CASSFGTGTAGYTF. CDR3 bases: TGTGCCAGCAGTTTTGGGACAGGGACGGCTGGCTACACCTTC.

This rearrangement joins TRBV28 to TRBJ1-6; D gene unclear. Germline lookup yields CDR1 MDHEN and CDR2 SYDVKM. V lost 9 bases and J 4 bases, leaving 10 bases between the germline ends. CDR3 length: 13 amino acids. CDR3 nucleotide sequence: TGTGCCAGTGGTCGGGGTTATAATTCACCCCTCCACTTT. Translated, it gives CASGRGYNSPLHF.